These T cell receptor beta chains were read from a single sample in a study of T cell responses to AZD1222 COVID-19 vaccine. Libraries were prepared by immunoSEQ multiplex PCR; TCRdb keeps only in-frame clonotypes and omits some of them. The data contain 90,000 to 150,000 clones, about 86% of them singletons. Sequences were derived from peripheral blood, sampled 28 days after the second AZD1222 dose. All receptors derive from an adult who received the AZD1222 COVID-19 vaccine. The CDR3 runs from the conserved cysteine through the conserved F or W. The D gene is left open where the match is weak. A clone size is listed for some rows: how often the clone was seen (once, few, many), or a class if it is expanded.

TRBD1	TRBV5-1	15	NA	TRBJ1-3	CASSRTGGDGNTIYF	TGCGCCAGCAGCCGTACAGGGGGGGACGGAAACACCATATATTTT
NA	TRBV6-5	14	NA	TRBJ2-7	CASSLGSSSYEQYF	TGTGCCAGCAGTCTCGGGTCTAGCTCCTACGAGCAGTACTTC
NA	TRBV7-9	16	NA	TRBJ1-4	CASSAGIPAGNEKLFF	TGTGCCAGCAGCGCGGGCATCCCGGCGGGTAATGAAAAACTGTTTTTT
TRBD1	TRBV4-3	16	NA	TRBJ1-4	CASSQETGTGVEKLFF	TGCGCCAGCAGCCAAGAGACCGGGACAGGGGTCGAAAAACTGTTTTTT
NA	TRBV12-3/TRBV12-4	13	NA	TRBJ2-7	CASSLVDTYEQYF	TGTGCCAGCAGTTTAGTGGACACCTACGAGCAGTACTTC
TRBD1	TRBV5-1	14	NA	TRBJ2-4	CASSLMQGQGNQNF	TGCGCCAGCAGCTTGATGCAGGGACAGGGTAATCAGAACTTC
NA	TRBV7-9	16	NA	TRBJ2-6	CASSLALGSGANVLTF	TGTGCCAGCAGCTTAGCGTTGGGCTCCGGGGCCAACGTCCTGACTTTC
NA	TRBV19	13	NA	TRBJ1-4	CASNPGGFEKLFF	TGTGCCAGTAACCCCGGGGGCTTCGAAAAACTGTTTTTT
NA	TRBV5-4	15	NA	TRBJ1-6	CASSFRDLQNSPLHF	TGTGCCAGCAGCTTCCGCGATTTACAGAATTCACCCCTCCACTTT
NA	TRBV2	15	few	TRBJ1-5	CASSAGSRLGKPQHF	TGTGCCAGCAGTGCCGGGAGCCGTTTAGGAAAGCCCCAGCATTTT
NA	TRBV5-1	14	NA	TRBJ2-7	CASSSKGQTYEQYF	TGCGCCAGCAGCTCGAAGGGACAAACCTACGAGCAGTACTTC
TRBD1	TRBV4-1	15	NA	TRBJ1-5	CASSTFTGGNQPQHF	TGCGCCAGCAGCACCTTTACAGGGGGGAACCAGCCCCAGCATTTT
NA	TRBV15	16	NA	TRBJ2-7	CATSRDGVKVSYEQYF	TGTGCCACCAGCAGAGACGGGGTAAAGGTATCCTACGAGCAGTACTTC
TRBD1	TRBV5-1	15	NA	TRBJ1-6	CASSSSDRANSPLHF	TGCGCCAGCAGCTCGTCGGACAGGGCAAATTCACCCCTCCACTTT
NA	TRBV5-1	14	NA	TRBJ2-2	CASRRDGNTGELFF	TGCGCCAGCCGTCGGGACGGGAACACCGGGGAGCTGTTTTTT
TRBD2	TRBV6-5	14	NA	TRBJ2-7	CASSSLGLTYEQYF	TGTGCCAGCAGCTCCCTGGGACTAACCTACGAGCAGTACTTC
NA	TRBV30	12	NA	TRBJ1-1	CAATTGNTEAFF	TGTGCCGCCACTACAGGGAACACTGAAGCTTTCTTT
NA	TRBV7-3	16	NA	TRBJ2-2	CASSLVPAQNTGELFF	TGTGCCAGCAGCTTAGTTCCAGCCCAGAACACCGGGGAGCTGTTTTTT
NA	TRBV6-5	13	NA	TRBJ1-2	CASSYSPAGGYTF	TGTGCCAGCAGTTACTCGCCGGCGGGGGGCTACACCTTC
NA	TRBV4-1	16	few	TRBJ2-1	CASSQGAGVSVNEQFF	TGCGCCAGCAGCCAAGGGGCAGGAGTATCGGTCAATGAGCAGTTCTTC
TRBD1	TRBV19	13	once	TRBJ1-2	CASSIGQGYGYTF	TGTGCCAGTAGTATTGGACAGGGTTATGGCTACACCTTC
NA	TRBV28	15	few	TRBJ2-2	CASTVGGPLTGELFF	TGTGCCAGCACAGTGGGGGGACCTTTGACCGGGGAGCTGTTTTTT
TRBD2	TRBV10-2	14	few	TRBJ2-2	CASRGTSNAGELFF	TGCGCCAGCAGAGGGACTAGCAATGCCGGGGAGCTGTTTTTT
NA	TRBV2	14	NA	TRBJ1-1	CASSERRMNTEAFF	TGTGCCAGCAGTGAGCGAAGGATGAACACTGAAGCTTTCTTT
NA	TRBV14	13	NA	TRBJ1-1	CASSQQMNTEAFF	TGTGCCAGCAGCCAACAGATGAACACTGAAGCTTTCTTT
NA	TRBV10-3	14	NA	TRBJ1-5	CAISVGGVNQPQHF	TGTGCCATCAGTGTGGGGGGGGTCAATCAGCCCCAGCATTTT
NA	TRBV7-8	16	few	TRBJ1-6	CASSLDRKQGHSPLHF	TGTGCCAGCAGCTTAGATAGGAAACAGGGTCATTCACCCCTCCACTTT
NA	TRBV4-3	13	NA	TRBJ2-3	CASSKRGADTQYF	TGCGCCAGCAGTAAAAGGGGGGCAGATACGCAGTATTTT
NA	TRBV5-1	13	NA	TRBJ2-5	CASSKDRQETQYF	TGCGCCAGCAGCAAGGACAGACAAGAGACCCAGTACTTC
TRBD1	TRBV29-1	11	once	TRBJ1-1	CSVPTGTEAFF	TGCAGCGTACCGACAGGGACTGAAGCTTTCTTT
TRBD1	TRBV28	15	NA	TRBJ1-1	CASTAAGGMVAEAFF	TGTGCCAGCACCGCGGCAGGGGGTATGGTCGCGGAAGCTTTCTTT
TRBD1	TRBV5-1	15	NA	TRBJ2-5	CASSLSGQGEETQYF	TGCGCCAGCAGCTTGTCAGGACAGGGGGAAGAGACCCAGTACTTC
TRBD1	TRBV19	14	NA	TRBJ1-1	CASSIGGGGPEAFF	TGTGCCAGTAGTATAGGAGGGGGCGGGCCTGAAGCTTTCTTT
NA	TRBV5-1	8	few	TRBJ2-5	CASSQEYF	TGCGCCAGCAGCCAGGAATACTTC
NA	TRBV5-5	15	NA	TRBJ1-5	CASSSTPQGNQPQHF	TGTGCCAGCAGCTCGACCCCCCAGGGCAATCAGCCCCAGCATTTT
NA	TRBV19	16	NA	TRBJ2-2	CASSSWRSANTGELFF	TGTGCCAGTAGCAGCTGGCGGAGCGCGAACACCGGGGAGCTGTTTTTT